Each of the 9 T cell receptor beta chains below was sequenced from the same sample in a study of blood T cell repertoires in COVID-19 (TCRdb year 2020). Preparation of the library involved the immunoSEQ multiplex PCR assay. This immuneACCESS table, as held by TCRdb, lists in-frame sequences with V and J called but not all clones. Of the missing ones, under half trace to an unresolved V gene in checked studies; the others have no known cause. This sample holds 72,000 or so clones; 90% were observed only once. The top ten constitute around 0.8% of the sample. What was sequenced was peripheral blood. Every receptor here comes from an elderly woman with acute or convalescent COVID-19.

The chain recombines TRBV19 with TRBJ1-4; 9 nucleotides match TRBD1. The CDR3 covers 13 residues. The germline gives CDR1 LNHDA, CDR2 SQIVND (reference sequence). Trimming took 9 bases from V and 8 from J; bases not matched to a gene: 7. The CDR3 protein is CASSGQGMEKLFF. Written as DNA, the CDR3 is TGTGCCAGCTCGGGACAGGGAATGGAAAAACTGTTTTTT.

This clone was counted once. The CDR3 DNA reads as TGTGCCAGCAGCCCCAATAGCGGGGGGGGCACAGATACGCAGTATTTT. Translation gives CASSPNSGGGTDTQYF. The chain employs TRBV7-3 and TRBJ2-3; 11 bases agree with TRBD2. V shed 5 bases, J shed 1 base, and the junction held 5 bases outside the gene matches. The CDR3 runs 16 residues. Germline V CDR1 and CDR2: SGHTA, FQGTGA.

The V gene is TRBV28, the J gene TRBJ2-2; D gene ambiguous. The CDR3 is 13 residues long. Looked up from germline, CDR1 is MDHEN and CDR2 is SYDVKM. The ends were cut back, 7 bases at V and 3 bases at J, with 9 bases in the middle. The CDR3 sequence: CASKIQYTGELFF. For the CDR3, the DNA is TGTGCCAGCAAAATTCAGTACACCGGGGAGCTGTTTTTT.

CDR3 in DNA: TGTGCCAGCAGTCGAACTAGCGGGGGGCGGGGAGATACGCAGTATTTT. It translates to CASSRTSGGRGDTQYF. The chain couples TRBV6-4 to TRBJ2-3; TRBD2 aligns across 12 bases. This CDR3 has 16 residues. Looked up from germline, CDR1 is MRHNA and CDR2 is SNTAGT. V shed 5 bases, J shed 5 bases, and the junction held 8 bases outside the gene matches.

CDR3: CASSPQGSSTDTQYF. The CDR3 DNA reads TGTGCCAGCAGCCCCCAGGGGTCAAGCACAGATACGCAGTATTTT. The chain is built from TRBV5-4 and TRBJ2-3; maybe TRBD1 (6 bases). Germline V gene sequence: CDR1 SGHNT, CDR2 YYREEE (reference sequence). This CDR3 has 15 residues. The V end lost 4 bases, the J end lost 0 bases, and 12 bases lay between the germline ends.

V is TRBV6-5 and J is TRBJ1-5; D is possibly TRBD1 (5 bases). Germline V CDR1 and CDR2: MNHEY, SVGAGI. The CDR3 is 12 residues long. Trimming pared 6 bases from V and 4 bases from J, leaving 7 bases between. CDR3: CASRSGNQPQHF. Written as DNA, the CDR3 is TGTGCCAGCAGGTCAGGGAATCAGCCCCAGCATTTT.

The chain has TRBV9 and TRBJ1-4, with a weak D call TRBD1 (5 bases). V lost 4 bases and J lost 1, with 11 bases in between. The CDR3 consists of 15 residues. Germline lookup yields CDR1 SGDLS and CDR2 YYNGEE. The CDR3 reads CASSPHQGTNEKLFF. The CDR3 DNA follows: TGTGCCAGCAGCCCCCACCAGGGAACTAATGAAAAACTGTTTTTT.

This chain links TRBV18 with TRBJ2-7; 7 nucleotides match TRBD1. Losses at the gene ends were 2 bases for V and 3 bases for J; bases not matched to a gene: 7. This CDR3 has 15 amino acids. Looked up from germline, CDR1 is KGHSH and CDR2 is LQKENI. CDR3 loop: CASSPTQGVYYEQYF. The DNA for the CDR3 is TGTGCCAGCTCACCAACCCAGGGGGTATACTACGAGCAGTACTTC.

The rearrangement uses TRBV7-2 and TRBJ2-5; 7 bases map to TRBD2. Trimming at V came to 3 bases and at J to 5 bases, leaving 3 bases not matched to a gene. CDR3 length equals 13 residues. Germline-derived CDR1 and CDR2 are SGHTA and FQGNSA. CDR3 sequence reads: CASSLVRGETQYF. DNA for the CDR3: TGTGCCAGCAGCTTGGTGCGGGGGGAGACCCAGTACTTC.